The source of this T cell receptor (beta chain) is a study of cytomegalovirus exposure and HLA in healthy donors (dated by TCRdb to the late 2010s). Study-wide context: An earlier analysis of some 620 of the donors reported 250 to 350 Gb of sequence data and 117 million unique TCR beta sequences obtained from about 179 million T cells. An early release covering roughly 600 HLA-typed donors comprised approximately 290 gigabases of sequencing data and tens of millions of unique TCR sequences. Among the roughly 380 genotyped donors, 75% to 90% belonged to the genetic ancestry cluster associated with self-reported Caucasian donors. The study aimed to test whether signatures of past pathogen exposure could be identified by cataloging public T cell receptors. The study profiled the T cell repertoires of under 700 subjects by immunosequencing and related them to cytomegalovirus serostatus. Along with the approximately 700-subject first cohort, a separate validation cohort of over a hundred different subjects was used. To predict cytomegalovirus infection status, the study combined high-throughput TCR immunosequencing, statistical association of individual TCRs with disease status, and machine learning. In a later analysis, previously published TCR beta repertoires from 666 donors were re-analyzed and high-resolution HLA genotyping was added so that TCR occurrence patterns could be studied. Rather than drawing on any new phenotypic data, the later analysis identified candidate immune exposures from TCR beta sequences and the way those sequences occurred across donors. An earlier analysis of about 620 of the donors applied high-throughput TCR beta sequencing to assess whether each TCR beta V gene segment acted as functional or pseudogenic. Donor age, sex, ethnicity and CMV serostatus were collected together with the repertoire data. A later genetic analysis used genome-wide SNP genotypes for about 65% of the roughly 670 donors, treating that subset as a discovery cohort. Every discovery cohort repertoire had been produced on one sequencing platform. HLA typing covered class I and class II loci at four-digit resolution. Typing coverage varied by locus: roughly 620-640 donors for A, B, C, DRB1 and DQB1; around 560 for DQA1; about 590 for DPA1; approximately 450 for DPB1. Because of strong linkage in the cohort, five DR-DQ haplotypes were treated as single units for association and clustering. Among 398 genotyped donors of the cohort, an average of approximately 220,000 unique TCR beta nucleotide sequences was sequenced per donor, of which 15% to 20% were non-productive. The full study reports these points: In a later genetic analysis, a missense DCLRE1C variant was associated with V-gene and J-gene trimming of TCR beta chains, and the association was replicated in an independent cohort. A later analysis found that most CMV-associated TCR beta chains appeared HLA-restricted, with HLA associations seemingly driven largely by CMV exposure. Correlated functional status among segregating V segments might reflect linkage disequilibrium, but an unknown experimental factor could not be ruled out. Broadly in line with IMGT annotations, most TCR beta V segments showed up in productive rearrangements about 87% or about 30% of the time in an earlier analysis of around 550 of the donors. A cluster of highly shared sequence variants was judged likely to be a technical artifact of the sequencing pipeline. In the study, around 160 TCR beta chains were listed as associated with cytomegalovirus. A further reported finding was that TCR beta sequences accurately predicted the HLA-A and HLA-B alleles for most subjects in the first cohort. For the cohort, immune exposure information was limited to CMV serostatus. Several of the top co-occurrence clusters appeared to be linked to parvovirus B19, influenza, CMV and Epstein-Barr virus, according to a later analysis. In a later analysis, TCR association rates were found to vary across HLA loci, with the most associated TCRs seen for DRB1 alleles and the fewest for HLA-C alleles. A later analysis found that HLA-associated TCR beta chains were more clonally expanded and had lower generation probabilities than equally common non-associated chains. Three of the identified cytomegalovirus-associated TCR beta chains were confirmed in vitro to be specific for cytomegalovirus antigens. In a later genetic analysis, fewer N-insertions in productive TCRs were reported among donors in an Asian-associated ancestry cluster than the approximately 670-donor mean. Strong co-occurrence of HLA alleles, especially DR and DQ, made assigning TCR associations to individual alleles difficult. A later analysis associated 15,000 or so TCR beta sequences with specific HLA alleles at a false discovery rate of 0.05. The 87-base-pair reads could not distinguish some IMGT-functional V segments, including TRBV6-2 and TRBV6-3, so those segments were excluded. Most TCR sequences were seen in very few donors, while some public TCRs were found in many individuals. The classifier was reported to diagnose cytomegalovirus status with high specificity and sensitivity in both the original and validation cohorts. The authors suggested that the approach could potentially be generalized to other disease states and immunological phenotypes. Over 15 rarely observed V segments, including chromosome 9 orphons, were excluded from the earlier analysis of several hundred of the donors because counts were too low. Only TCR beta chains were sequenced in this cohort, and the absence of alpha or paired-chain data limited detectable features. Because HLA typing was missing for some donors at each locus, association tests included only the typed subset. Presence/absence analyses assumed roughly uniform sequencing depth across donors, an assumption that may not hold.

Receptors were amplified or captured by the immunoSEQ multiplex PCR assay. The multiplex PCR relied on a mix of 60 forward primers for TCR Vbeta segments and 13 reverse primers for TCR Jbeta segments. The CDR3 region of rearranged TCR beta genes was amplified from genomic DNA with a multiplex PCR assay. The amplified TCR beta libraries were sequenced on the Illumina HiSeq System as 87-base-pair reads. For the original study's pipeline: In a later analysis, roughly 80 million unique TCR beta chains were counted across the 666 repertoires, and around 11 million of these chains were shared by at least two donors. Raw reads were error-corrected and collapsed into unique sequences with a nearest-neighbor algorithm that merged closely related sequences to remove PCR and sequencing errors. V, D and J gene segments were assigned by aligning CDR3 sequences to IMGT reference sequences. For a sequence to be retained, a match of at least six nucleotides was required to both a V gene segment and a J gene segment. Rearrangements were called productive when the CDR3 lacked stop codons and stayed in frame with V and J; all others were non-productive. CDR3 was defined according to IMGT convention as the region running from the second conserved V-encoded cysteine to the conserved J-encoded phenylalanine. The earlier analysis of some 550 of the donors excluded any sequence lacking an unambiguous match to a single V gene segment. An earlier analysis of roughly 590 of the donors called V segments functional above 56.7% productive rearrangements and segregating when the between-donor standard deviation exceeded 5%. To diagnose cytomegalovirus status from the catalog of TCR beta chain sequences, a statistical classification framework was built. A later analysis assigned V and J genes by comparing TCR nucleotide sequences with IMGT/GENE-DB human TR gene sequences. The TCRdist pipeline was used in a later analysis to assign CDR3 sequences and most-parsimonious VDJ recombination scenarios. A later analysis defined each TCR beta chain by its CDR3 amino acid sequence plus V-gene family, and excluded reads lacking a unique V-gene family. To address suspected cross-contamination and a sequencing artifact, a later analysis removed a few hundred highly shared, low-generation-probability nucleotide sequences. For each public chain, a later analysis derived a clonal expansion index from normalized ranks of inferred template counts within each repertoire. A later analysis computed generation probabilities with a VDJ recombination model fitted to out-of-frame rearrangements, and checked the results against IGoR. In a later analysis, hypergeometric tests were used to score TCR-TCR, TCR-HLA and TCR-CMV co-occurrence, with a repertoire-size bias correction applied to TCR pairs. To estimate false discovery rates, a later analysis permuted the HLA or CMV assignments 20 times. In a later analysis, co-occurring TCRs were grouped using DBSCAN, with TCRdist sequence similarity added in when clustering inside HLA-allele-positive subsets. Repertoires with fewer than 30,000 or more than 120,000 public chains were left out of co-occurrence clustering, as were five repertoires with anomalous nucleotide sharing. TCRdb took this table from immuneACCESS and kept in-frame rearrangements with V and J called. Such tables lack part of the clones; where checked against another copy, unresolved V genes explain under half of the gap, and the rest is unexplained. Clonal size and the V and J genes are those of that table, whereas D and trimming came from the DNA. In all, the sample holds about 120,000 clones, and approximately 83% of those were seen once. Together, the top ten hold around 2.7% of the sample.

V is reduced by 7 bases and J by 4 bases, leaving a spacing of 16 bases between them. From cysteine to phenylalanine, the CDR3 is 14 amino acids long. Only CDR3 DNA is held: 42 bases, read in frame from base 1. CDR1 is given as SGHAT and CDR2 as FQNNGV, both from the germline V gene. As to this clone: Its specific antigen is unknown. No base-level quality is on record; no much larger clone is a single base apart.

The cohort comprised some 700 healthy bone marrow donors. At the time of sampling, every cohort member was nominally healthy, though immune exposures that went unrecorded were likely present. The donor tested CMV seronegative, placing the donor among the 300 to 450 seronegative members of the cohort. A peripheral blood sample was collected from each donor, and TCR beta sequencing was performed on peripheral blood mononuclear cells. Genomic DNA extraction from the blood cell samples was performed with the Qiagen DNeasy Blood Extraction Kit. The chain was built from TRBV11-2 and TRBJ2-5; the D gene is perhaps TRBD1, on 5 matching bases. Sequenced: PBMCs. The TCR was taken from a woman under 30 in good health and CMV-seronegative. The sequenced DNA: TGTGCCAGCACCCTAAGGGGTCCAGCAGAGACCCAGTACTTC. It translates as CASTLRGPAETQYF.